These T cell receptor beta chains were read from a single sample in a study of blood T cell repertoires in COVID-19. The protocol was immunoSEQ multiplex PCR, while the TCRdb copy is restricted to in-frame clones and leaves out a portion. The table shows some 400,000 clones, with more than 85% occurring only once. The sample consisted of PBMCs or T cells enriched from blood (not recorded which). These receptors originate from a middle-aged woman who had been exposed to COVID-19. Both conserved end residues are part of each CDR3. Fields, in order: D gene, J gene, V gene, CDR3 protein. D genes are given only for firm matches.

d_call: NA
j_call: TRBJ2-3
v_call: TRBV4-3
cdr3_aa: CASSQASASSADTQYF

d_call: TRBD2
j_call: TRBJ2-1
v_call: TRBV7-8
cdr3_aa: CASSLDRNLAGGYNEQFF

d_call: TRBD1
j_call: TRBJ2-5
v_call: TRBV15
cdr3_aa: CATSVNRGAQETQYF

d_call: TRBD1
j_call: TRBJ2-5
v_call: TRBV3-1/TRBV3-2
cdr3_aa: CASSQDPTGGWETQYF

d_call: NA
j_call: TRBJ1-5
v_call: TRBV19
cdr3_aa: CASSIDGGMGQPQHF

d_call: TRBD2
j_call: TRBJ2-7
v_call: TRBV29-1
cdr3_aa: CSVVSGGDYEQYF

d_call: NA
j_call: TRBJ1-4
v_call: TRBV12-5
cdr3_aa: CASGLGATNEKLFF

d_call: NA
j_call: TRBJ1-1
v_call: TRBV9
cdr3_aa: CASSVAEANTEAFF

d_call: NA
j_call: TRBJ2-7
v_call: TRBV6-5
cdr3_aa: CAAGRVEPYEQYF

d_call: NA
j_call: TRBJ2-2
v_call: TRBV24-1
cdr3_aa: CATSDSQGRAGELFF

d_call: TRBD1
j_call: TRBJ1-2
v_call: TRBV6-5
cdr3_aa: CASSLSGTGFPYGYTF

d_call: NA
j_call: TRBJ1-2
v_call: TRBV28
cdr3_aa: CASSPQRVSGYTF

d_call: TRBD2
j_call: TRBJ2-3
v_call: TRBV6-4
cdr3_aa: CASSATSGTDTQYF

d_call: NA
j_call: TRBJ2-2
v_call: TRBV9
cdr3_aa: CASSPRLRGTGELFF

d_call: TRBD1
j_call: TRBJ1-5
v_call: TRBV6-5
cdr3_aa: CASSFHGTDNQPQHF

d_call: NA
j_call: TRBJ2-3
v_call: TRBV5-8
cdr3_aa: CASSLSPKRIITDTQYF

d_call: NA
j_call: TRBJ1-5
v_call: TRBV6-5
cdr3_aa: CASSPRVGLEHF

d_call: NA
j_call: TRBJ1-2
v_call: TRBV18
cdr3_aa: CASSQGLYGYTF

d_call: NA
j_call: TRBJ1-1
v_call: TRBV30
cdr3_aa: CAWSVRRREAFF

d_call: NA
j_call: TRBJ2-2
v_call: TRBV28
cdr3_aa: CASSRTGFSGNGELFF

d_call: NA
j_call: TRBJ1-2
v_call: TRBV12-3/TRBV12-4
cdr3_aa: CASSFGVGYTF

d_call: TRBD1
j_call: TRBJ2-1
v_call: TRBV29-1
cdr3_aa: CSAPGQGTNNEQFF

d_call: TRBD2
j_call: TRBJ2-7
v_call: TRBV2
cdr3_aa: CASRSLAGTYEQYF

d_call: TRBD1
j_call: TRBJ1-5
v_call: TRBV19
cdr3_aa: CASSPGTARMSNQPQHF

d_call: TRBD2
j_call: TRBJ2-2
v_call: TRBV30
cdr3_aa: CATDRTSGRNTGELFF

d_call: NA
j_call: TRBJ2-1
v_call: TRBV6-2/TRBV6-3
cdr3_aa: CASSRDLGPYNEQFF

d_call: NA
j_call: TRBJ1-1
v_call: TRBV9
cdr3_aa: CASSPGWATIGGEAFF

d_call: NA
j_call: TRBJ2-7
v_call: TRBV6-5
cdr3_aa: CASTKGGGYTYEQYF

d_call: NA
j_call: TRBJ1-4
v_call: TRBV18
cdr3_aa: CASSRGEDEKLFF

d_call: NA
j_call: TRBJ1-1
v_call: TRBV6-5
cdr3_aa: CASSPAVNTEAFF

d_call: NA
j_call: TRBJ2-5
v_call: TRBV24-1
cdr3_aa: CATSDSPQETQYF

d_call: NA
j_call: TRBJ1-4
v_call: TRBV9
cdr3_aa: CASSGTGALNEKLFF

d_call: NA
j_call: TRBJ2-1
v_call: TRBV5-1
cdr3_aa: CASRFDSTSYNEQFF

d_call: TRBD1
j_call: TRBJ2-5
v_call: TRBV27
cdr3_aa: CASSFRGGTGGLQETQYF

d_call: NA
j_call: TRBJ2-5
v_call: TRBV24-1
cdr3_aa: CATSAWGVRGRETQYF

d_call: NA
j_call: TRBJ2-5
v_call: TRBV30
cdr3_aa: CAWSVGRADNQETQYF

d_call: TRBD2
j_call: TRBJ2-1
v_call: TRBV3-1/TRBV3-2
cdr3_aa: CASSQVLRLAGGSYNEQFF